A single sample is the source of the 5 T cell receptor beta chains below, sequenced in a study of blood T cells in healthy people across ages (dated by TCRdb to about 2015). Library generation was performed with 5' RACE. The instrument was an Illumina HiSeq 2500. A second PCR of about 6 to 12 cycles was run with a J-beta primer mix and a sample-barcoded 5' primer. Clones were called with MiXCR by TCRdb after fastp trimmed the public reads at Q25, and only in-frame beta chains were retained. Every distinct CDR3 protein forms one entry, paired with its most common genes and DNA. The sample records approximately 1.5 million distinct CDR3 sequences, about 35% of which are singletons. The ten largest clones take up 10% to 12% of the sample. The sequenced material came from blood. These receptors came from a woman aged 30 to 39 in good health.

The chain links TRBV27 to TRBJ1-2, with D perhaps matching TRBD1 (5 bases). The ends were cut back, 4 bases at V and 0 bases at J, with 12 bases in the middle. Germline V CDR1 and CDR2: MNHEY, SMNVEV (reference sequence). This CDR3 spans 15 amino acids. The CDR3 is CASSYRQPTNYGYTF. Written as DNA, the CDR3 is TGTGCCAGCAGTTACAGACAGCCTACTAACTATGGCTACACCTTC.

This clonotype was observed many times. The chain is built from TRBV4-1 and TRBJ2-7; D may correspond to TRBD1 or TRBD2 (5 bases each). The V gene lost 0 bases and the J gene lost 3 bases, with 9 bases spanning the gap. The CDR3 loop spans 14 amino acids. Germline CDR1 is MGHRA and CDR2 is YSYEKL. The CDR3 nucleotides are TGCGCCAGCAGCCAAGACGGGACGAACTACGAGCAGTACTTC. It is translated as CASSQDGTNYEQYF.

The chain has TRBV9 and TRBJ2-1; TRBD2 matches 11 bases. Germline V gene sequence: CDR1 SGDLS, CDR2 YYNGEE. V lost 4 bases and J lost 5; bases outside the gene matches: 5. This CDR3 contains 15 residues. CDR3 region: CASSIGLAGHNEQFF. The DNA of the CDR3 is TGTGCCAGCAGCATCGGACTAGCGGGCCACAATGAGCAGTTCTTC.

This clonotype was counted once. A read error is possible here, since a much larger clone lies one base away. In this CDR3 the conserved last residue, phenylalanine or tryptophan, is missing, so a read error is likely. The chain carries TRBV29-1 and TRBJ1-2; a possible D gene is TRBD1 (5 bases). CDR1 SQVTM and CDR2 ANQGSEA come from the germline V gene. This CDR3 is built from 14 residues. The V gene lost 4 bases and the J gene lost 2 bases, with 14 bases spanning the gap. The DNA of the CDR3 is TGCAGCGTTGGCCCCGGCCCAGGGAACTATGGCTACACCGTC. Translated, it gives CSVGPGPGNYGYTV.

This clonotype turned up a few times. The chain uses TRBV29-1 and TRBJ1-1; D is perhaps TRBD1 (5 bases). Germline CDR1 is SQVTM and CDR2 is ANQGSEA. Trimming pared 5 bases from V and 1 base from J, leaving 23 bases between. CDR3 length equals 17 residues. CDR3 coding DNA: TGCAGCGTTATCGTGGGAGGGACCGGTAAAACGAACACTGAAGCTTTCTTT. Translating it yields CSVIVGGTGKTNTEAFF.